The clone carrying this T cell receptor beta chain was recorded at least ten times. The antigen is not known. Via MiXCR, TCRdb re-called the RACE reads, giving one row per CDR3 protein. The table lists approximately 34,000 distinct CDR3 sequences, about 6.3% of them singletons, with roughly 9.1% in the top ten. The sample's time point: patch test 1, 2 weeks after DPC sensitization. Stated treatment: therapeutic diphenylcyclopropenone sensitization with weekly scalp DPC. Unseparated into fractions, whole blood served as the source from which total RNA was extracted. The data were obtained in a study of human T cells and chemical hapten exposure. Study-wide context: Upper back patch tests used 0.01% DPC, scored after 6 days. Patients, largely female, had alopecia areata, totalis or universalis.

Broader study findings: Alopecia in the donors means their immune response may deviate from healthy people's. Expanded TCRs clustered into significantly more large CDR3 similarity groups than controls, the analysis revealed.

Per germline, CDR1 MDHEN and CDR2 SYDVKM. J was trimmed by 0 bases and V by 6 bases; bases with no gene match: 4. The CDR3 is made up of 15 amino acids. This receptor was taken from a woman in her 30s with alopecia areata. Some clones in this sample may be carry-over from other donors' samples. V and J are TRBV28 and TRBJ2-1; the match to TRBD1 covers 8 bases. The source material was whole blood, sampled in connection with sensitization to the hapten diphenylcyclopropenone (DPC). The CDR3 here is CASSTTGASYNEQFF. CDR3 in DNA: TGTGCCAGCAGCACGACAGGGGCCTCCTACAATGAGCAGTTCTTC.